This T cell receptor beta chain was retrieved from a study of cytomegalovirus exposure and HLA in healthy donors. Repertoires were generated with immunoSEQ multiplex PCR, while TCRdb's copy carries only in-frame clones and drops some. The sample yields fewer than 400,000 clones, roughly 86% seen once. The CDR3 is 13 amino acids. The ends lost 3 bases at V and 6 bases at J; junction bases unmatched: 3. Germline V gene lookup returns CDR1 SGHRS and CDR2 YFSETQ. The sequence derives from a man between 25 and 39 years old in good health and CMV-seronegative. The chain uses TRBV5-1 and TRBJ2-1; TRBD1 matches at 7 bases. The source material was PBMCs. The chain's CDR3 is CASSSDRVNEQFF. The CDR3 DNA is TGCGCCAGCAGCTCTGACAGGGTCAATGAGCAGTTCTTC.